Presented here are 18 T cell receptor beta chains from one specimen sequenced in a study of T-cell reconstitution after alpha-beta-depleted transplantation in children. Using unique molecular identifiers, the investigators prepared the TCRbeta library. TCRdb re-called the PCR reads through MiXCR, storing one row per CDR3 protein. The table lists 500,000 to 600,000 distinct CDR3 sequences, about 30% of them singletons. Material: PBMCs from the stem cell graft donor, obtained from the stem cell graft. The receptors were sampled from a human donor who donated a stem cell graft to a child with aplastic anemia.

The rearrangement joins TRBV6-1 to TRBJ2-2, with 12 bases lining up with TRBD2. The CDR3 spans 15 residues. Germline lookup yields CDR1 MNHNS and CDR2 SASEGT. V lost 7 bases and J lost 3; bases outside the gene matches: 3. In nucleotides, the CDR3 is TGTGCCAGCACAGGACTAGCGGGATACACCGGGGAGCTGTTTTTT. It is translated as CASTGLAGYTGELFF.

This clonotype has just a few counts. The chain combines TRBV18 with TRBJ2-3, with no clear D. The CDR3 covers 13 residues. V dropped 0 bases and J dropped 3 bases, with 4 bases sitting between them. CDR1 is KGHSH, CDR2 LQKENI, per germline. The CDR3: CASSPPPTDTQYF. CDR3 bases: TGTGCCAGCTCACCACCCCCGACAGATACGCAGTATTTT.

This clonotype was seen a handful of times. This chain links TRBV27 with TRBJ1-1, with a tentative D call TRBD1 (5 bases). This CDR3 region has 15 residues. Germline V gene sequence: CDR1 MNHEY, CDR2 SMNVEV (reference sequence). Trimming took off 1 base at V and 5 bases at J, with 14 bases between the two ends. The CDR3 reads CASSLYGGAQTEAFF. CDR3 DNA: TGTGCCAGCAGTTTATACGGGGGAGCCCAAACTGAAGCTTTCTTT.

There are many counts of this clonotype. V gene TRBV25-1 combines with J gene TRBJ2-2; no clear D. The V end was cut by 3 bases, the J end by 0 bases, with 14 bases between. This CDR3 contains 17 residues. In germline, CDR1 is MGHDK, CDR2 SYGVNS. CDR3 DNA sequence: TGTGCCAGCAGTGAGGCCGGCGCTACAACGAACACCGGGGAGCTGTTTTTT. Protein product: CASSEAGATTNTGELFF.

The table lists this clonotype with a few counts. J is TRBJ2-3 and V is TRBV10-2; TRBD1 aligns across 7 bases. The germline gives CDR1 WSHSY, CDR2 SAAADI. The CDR3 runs to 14 residues. Losses at the gene ends were 7 bases for V and 2 bases for J; bases not matched to a gene: 6. This CDR3 is CASTGDSNTDTQYF. CDR3 nucleotide sequence: TGCGCCAGCACCGGGGACAGCAACACAGATACGCAGTATTTT.

The genes are TRBV24-1 and TRBJ2-2; no firm D call. Germline V gene data show CDR1 as KGHDR and CDR2 as SFDVKD. V was shortened by 9 bases and J by 7 bases, with 26 bases between the two germline ends. The CDR3 has 17 residues. This CDR3 is CATQDRDRHEKGGELFF. CDR3 DNA sequence: TGTGCCACCCAGGACCGAGACCGACACGAGAAAGGCGGGGAGCTGTTTTTT.

This chain links TRBV6-2 or TRBV6-3 with TRBJ1-2; 8 bases are a match to TRBD1. Germline assignment: CDR1 MNHEY and CDR2 SVGEGT. CDR3 length: 17 amino acids. J lost 5 bases, V lost 0 bases, and 11 bases had no gene match. CDR3 region: CASSYSAAPGGIYGYTF. The CDR3 nucleotides read TGTGCCAGCAGTTACTCCGCAGCCCCAGGGGGCATTTATGGCTACACCTTC.

CDR3 DNA: TGTGCCAGCAGTGCTGGACAGGGTTTCTCCGGGGAGCTGTTTTTT. Translated, it gives CASSAGQGFSGELFF. The rearrangement uses TRBV27 and TRBJ2-2; 8 nucleotides align to TRBD1. CDR1 MNHEY and CDR2 SMNVEV come from the germline V gene (reference sequence). Unmatched junction bases numbered 8, after V lost 5 bases and J lost 6 bases. The CDR3 totals 15 residues.

This clonotype was seen only a few times. The rearrangement joins TRBV20-1 to TRBJ2-5; D gene uncertain. V lost 2 bases, J lost 5 bases, and 18 bases lay in between. Germline lookup yields CDR1 DFQATT and CDR2 SNEGSKA (reference sequence). CDR3 length: 15 amino acids. CDR3 residues: CSARKGQLLRETQYF. In DNA, the CDR3 is TGCAGTGCTAGAAAGGGTCAACTACTGCGGGAGACCCAGTACTTC.

This clonotype has a handful of counts. The chain has TRBV4-3 and TRBJ2-5, with a weak D call TRBD2 (6 bases). Per germline, CDR1 LGHNA and CDR2 YSLEER. CDR3 size: 18 residues. Trimming pared 0 bases from V and 2 bases from J, leaving 19 bases between. CDR3 residues: CASSQDFGGGVLQETQYF. The CDR3 nucleotides read TGCGCCAGCAGCCAAGATTTCGGTGGCGGGGTGCTTCAAGAGACCCAGTACTTC.

This chain links TRBV4-2 with TRBJ1-4; D call uncertain. V lost 1 base to trimming and J lost 1 base, with 10 bases between them. CDR1 is LGHNA and CDR2 is YNFKEQ in the germline V gene. The CDR3 covers 16 residues. The CDR3 nucleotides are TGTGCCAGCAGCCAAGTGAGAGGAGAAACTAATGAAAAACTGTTTTTT. It is translated as CASSQVRGETNEKLFF.

V is TRBV12-3 or TRBV12-4 and J is TRBJ2-5; unclear D gene. There are 13 residues in the CDR3. V shed 6 bases and J shed 3 bases, with 11 bases lying between them. This CDR3 reads CASSLIRKETQYF. The CDR3 nucleotides are TGTGCCAGCAGCCTAATAAGGAAAGAGACCCAGTACTTC.

This CDR3 reads CSALPRDRGLFNEKLFF. Here the CDR3 DNA reads TGCAGTGCTCTACCCCGGGACAGGGGTTTATTTAATGAAAAACTGTTTTTT. The gene calls are TRBV20-1 and TRBJ1-4; TRBD1 matches 10 bases. This CDR3 comprises 17 residues. The J segment lost 4 bases and the V segment lost 5 bases, leaving 13 bases of the junction unmatched. In germline, CDR1 is DFQATT, CDR2 SNEGSKA (reference sequence).

CDR3 residues: CAWSVPSLYTQYF. CDR3 nucleotides: TGTGCCTGGAGTGTACCTAGTCTGTATACGCAGTATTTT. This chain connects TRBV30 to TRBJ2-3; no clear D. The CDR3 runs to 13 residues. The V end was cut by 0 bases, the J end by 7 bases, with 11 bases between. Germline assignment: CDR1 GTSNPN and CDR2 SVGIG (reference sequence).

The chain joins TRBV28 to TRBJ2-1; unclear D gene. This CDR3 contains 15 residues. Per germline, CDR1 MDHEN and CDR2 SYDVKM. The ends were cut back, 4 bases at V and 2 bases at J, with 12 bases in the middle. Written as DNA, the CDR3 is TGTGCCAGCAGTTCTGAGTCTGGGGCCTACAATGAGCAGTTCTTC. Amino acid sequence: CASSSESGAYNEQFF.

There are a few counts of this clonotype. The chain uses TRBV11-2 and TRBJ2-7; 8 bases map to TRBD1. Looked up from germline, CDR1 is SGHAT and CDR2 is FQNNGV. V dropped 5 bases and J dropped 0; count of bases not matched to a gene: 3. The CDR3 covers 14 residues. Here the CDR3 reads CASSRTGSSYEQYF. Here the CDR3 DNA reads TGTGCCAGCAGCCGGACAGGGTCCTCCTACGAGCAGTACTTC.

This clonotype was counted only a few times. This rearrangement joins TRBV5-1 to TRBJ2-7, with D tentatively TRBD1 (6 bases). The CDR3 is made up of 14 amino acids. Per the germline V gene, CDR1 is SGHRS and CDR2 is YFSETQ. The V and J ends lost 4 bases and 7 bases respectively, with 18 bases between them. The CDR3 protein is CASSPGTFVGEQYF. In DNA form, the CDR3 reads TGCGCCAGCAGCCCCGGGACATTCGTAGGGGAGCAGTACTTC.

This chain uses TRBV11-1 with TRBJ1-5, with 10 bases identical to TRBD1. Germline V lookup: CDR1 SGHAT, CDR2 FQDESV (reference sequence). The V segment lost 5 bases and the J segment 1 base; nucleotides outside the gene matches: 8. This CDR3 has 17 amino acids. The DNA of the CDR3 is TGTGCCAGCAGCCTCGGGACAGGGGTTTCAAGCAATCAGCCCCAGCATTTT. This gives the protein CASSLGTGVSSNQPQHF.